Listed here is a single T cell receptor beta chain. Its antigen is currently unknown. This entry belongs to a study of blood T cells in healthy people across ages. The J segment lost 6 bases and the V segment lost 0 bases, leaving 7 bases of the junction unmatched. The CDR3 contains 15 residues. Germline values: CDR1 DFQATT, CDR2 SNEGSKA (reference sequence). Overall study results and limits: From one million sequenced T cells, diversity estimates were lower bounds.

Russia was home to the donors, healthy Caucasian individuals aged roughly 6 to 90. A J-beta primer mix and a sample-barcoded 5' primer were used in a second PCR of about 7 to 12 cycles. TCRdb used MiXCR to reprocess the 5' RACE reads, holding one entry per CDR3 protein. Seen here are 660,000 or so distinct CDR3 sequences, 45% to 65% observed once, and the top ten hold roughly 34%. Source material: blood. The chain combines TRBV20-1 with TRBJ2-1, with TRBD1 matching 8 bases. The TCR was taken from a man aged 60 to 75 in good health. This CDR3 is CSARDAGTGRNEQFF. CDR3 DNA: TGCAGTGCTAGAGATGCCGGGACAGGCCGCAATGAGCAGTTCTTC.